The 15 T cell receptor beta chains below were found in one sample sequenced in a study of blood T cell repertoires in COVID-19. TCRdb's copy holds only in-frame clones and misses some; the assay was immunoSEQ multiplex PCR. Found here are more than 300,000 clones, about 90% of them singletons; the top ten hold 1.9%. Sequenced input: PBMCs or T cells enriched from blood (not recorded which). These receptors were taken from a man in his forties in a cohort exposed to, infected with or recovered from COVID-19 (not recorded which).

This chain links TRBV30 with TRBJ1-3; D remains ambiguous. V was shortened by 3 bases and J by 0 bases, with 6 bases between the two germline ends. Per germline, CDR1 GTSNPN and CDR2 SVGIG (reference sequence). The CDR3 has 13 amino acids. As DNA, the CDR3 is TGTGCCTGGAGGAGGCCCTCTGGAAACACCATATATTTT. Translated, it gives CAWRRPSGNTIYF.

This clone was seen a few times. The V call is TRBV11-2, the J call TRBJ2-1; maybe TRBD2 (5 bases). CDR3 length: 14 residues. Per the germline V gene, CDR1 is SGHAT and CDR2 is FQNNGV. The V gene lost 0 bases and the J gene lost 9 bases, with 12 bases spanning the gap. CDR3 sequence reads: CASSLDQSGSEQFF. The CDR3 nucleotides are TGTGCCAGCAGCTTAGATCAGTCTGGGAGTGAGCAGTTCTTC.

This clone was recorded only once. This chain connects TRBV6-4 to TRBJ1-1, with D possibly TRBD1 on 6 matching bases. The CDR3 contains 13 residues. CDR1 and CDR2 (germline): MRHNA, SNTAGT. V dropped 8 bases and J dropped 1 base, with 11 bases sitting between them. CDR3 nucleotide sequence: TGTGCCAGCGAAAGACAGGAGAACACTGAAGCTTTCTTT. Translation gives CASERQENTEAFF.

This clone was seen more than once but under ten times. The chain is built from TRBV9 and TRBJ2-1; 8 nucleotides align to TRBD2. The CDR3 has 16 amino acids. V was pared by 0 bases and J by 6 bases, with 8 bases of the junction left unmatched. Germline V gene sequence: CDR1 SGDLS, CDR2 YYNGEE. CDR3 loop: CASSVEAAGVTNEQFF. The CDR3 DNA reads as TGTGCCAGCAGCGTAGAGGCAGCGGGAGTTACCAATGAGCAGTTCTTC.

V gene TRBV27 combines with J gene TRBJ1-4, with 8 nucleotides matching TRBD1. CDR1 and CDR2 (germline): MNHEY, SMNVEV (reference sequence). The CDR3 is made up of 17 amino acids. Losses at the gene ends were 2 bases for V and 8 bases for J; bases not matched to a gene: 13. The CDR3 loop reads CASSLKFTGGAREKLFF. Here the CDR3 DNA reads TGTGCCAGCAGTTTAAAGTTTACAGGGGGAGCCAGGGAAAAACTGTTTTTT.

The rearrangement uses TRBV29-1 and TRBJ2-2; no clear D gene. The V gene lost 5 bases and the J gene lost 2 bases, with 3 bases spanning the gap. The CDR3 has 11 amino acids. The germline CDR1 and CDR2 sequences are SQVTM and ANQGSEA. The CDR3 DNA follows: TGCAGCGTTACAAACACCGGGGAGCTGTTTTTT. It encodes CSVTNTGELFF.

This chain links TRBV9 with TRBJ1-6; the match to TRBD1 covers 11 bases. Germline CDR1 and CDR2: SGDLS and YYNGEE. V trimming: 3 bases; J trimming: 14 bases; junction bases outside the gene matches: 10. This CDR3 has 15 residues. CDR3 amino acids: CASSGAGTGGLTLHF. The CDR3 DNA reads as TGTGCCAGCAGCGGAGCCGGGACAGGGGGTCTCACCCTCCACTTT.

The V gene is TRBV19, the J gene TRBJ1-6; 9 bases line up with TRBD1. J lost 8 bases, V lost 7 bases, and 12 bases had no gene match. Germline values: CDR1 LNHDA, CDR2 SQIVND (reference sequence). This CDR3 is 16 amino acids long. CDR3 in amino acids: CASKNTGGADHSPLHF. CDR3 coding DNA: TGTGCCAGTAAAAACACAGGGGGCGCAGACCATTCACCCCTCCACTTT.

The rearrangement uses TRBV7-9 and TRBJ1-4; the match to TRBD1 covers 7 bases. The CDR3 runs 15 residues. The trim removed 4 bases at V and 1 base at J, leaving 3 bases unmatched. CDR1 SEHNR and CDR2 FQNEAQ come from the germline V gene (reference sequence). CDR3 sequence: CASSSQGVTNEKLFF. The DNA of the CDR3 is TGTGCCAGCAGCTCCCAGGGGGTAACTAATGAAAAACTGTTTTTT.

As concerns this clone: The junction and the germline gene differ at one end; a read error may be behind it. The chain employs TRBV6-1 and TRBJ2-7; the match to TRBD2 covers 8 bases. The CDR3 contains 15 residues. The germline V gene encodes CDR1 MNHNS and CDR2 SASEGT. DNA for the CDR3: TGTGCCAGCAGTAAAGCGGGAGCGTCGGCCTACGAGCAGTACTTC. It translates to CASSKAGASAYEQYF.

CDR3 residues: CASSIWRPTNTGELFF. The CDR3 nucleotides are TGTGCCAGTAGTATATGGCGGCCTACGAACACCGGGGAGCTGTTTTTT. The chain uses TRBV19 and TRBJ2-2; no definite D call. Germline values: CDR1 LNHDA, CDR2 SQIVND (reference sequence). This CDR3 spans 16 amino acids. Trimming shortened V by 2 bases and J by 0 bases, and 10 bases separated the two germline ends.

V and J are TRBV29-1 and TRBJ2-2; tentative D call: TRBD1 (5 bases). With 8 bases removed from V and 2 bases from J, the gap between germline ends came to 15 bases. The CDR3 sequence is 14 residues long. Germline CDR1 reads SQVTM; CDR2 reads ANQGSEA. The CDR3 region is CSFRTDSNTGELFF. For the CDR3, the DNA is TGCAGCTTTCGAACAGACAGTAACACCGGGGAGCTGTTTTTT.

V and J are TRBV20-1 and TRBJ2-1; the D gene is possibly TRBD2 (5 bases). The CDR3 has 11 amino acids. CDR1 is DFQATT and CDR2 is SNEGSKA in the germline V gene (reference sequence). V was clipped by 3 bases and J by 9 bases, with 9 bases between them. Here the CDR3 reads CSASLAREQFF. Written as DNA, the CDR3 is TGCAGTGCTAGCCTAGCTCGTGAGCAGTTCTTC.

As for this clone: One end of the junction does not line up with germline, which may come from a read error. This sequence joins TRBV2 and TRBJ2-7, with TRBD1 matching 9 bases. Germline CDR1 reads SNHLY; CDR2 reads FYNNEI. The CDR3 extends over 12 amino acids. The CDR3 here is CACRQGVFEQYF. The CDR3 DNA is TGTGCCTGCAGACAGGGGGTATTCGAGCAGTACTTC.

The chain uses TRBV10-3 and TRBJ1-2; 7 positions agree with TRBD1. The trim removed 10 bases at V and 4 bases at J, leaving 12 bases unmatched. Germline V gene lookup returns CDR1 ENHRY and CDR2 SYGVKD. The CDR3 is made up of 14 amino acids. The CDR3 sequence: CATTRDGQVYGYTF. CDR3 bases: TGTGCCACCACGAGGGATGGACAGGTCTATGGCTACACCTTC.